One T cell receptor beta chain is described in this entry. The data derive from a study of sequential checkpoint blockade in melanoma. Study-wide context: Arm A got nivolumab then ipilimumab; arm B the reverse, 1:1. Maintenance nivolumab came after either treatment sequence.

Produced via immunoSEQ multiplex PCR; TCRdb's table is partial and in-frame only. The table has about 11,000 clones, about four fifths seen once. Treatment in this sample: randomized to nivolumab then ipilimumab (arm A) or the reverse (arm B). DNA-damaging chemotherapy had not been given to any patient beforehand. The TCR sequence derives from a human donor with melanoma. The input for sequencing was CD8+ T cells sorted from blood (inferred from file names), taken from a patient given nivolumab and ipilimumab in sequence.

CDR3 DNA: TGTGCCAGCAGCTTATCACTAGCGGGAGGATACGAGCAGTACTTC. This translates into CASSLSLAGGYEQYF. V is TRBV7-2 and J is TRBJ2-7; 12 positions match TRBD2. This CDR3 spans 15 amino acids. J was trimmed by 4 bases and V by 2 bases; bases with no gene match: 3. Germline V lookup: CDR1 SGHTA, CDR2 FQGNSA. Based on the CDR3 plus reference TRBV7-2 and TRBJ2-7, the full variable domain is GAGVSQSPSNKVTEKGKDVELRCDPISGHTALYWYRQSLGQGLEFLIYFQGNSAPDKSGLPSDRFSAERTGGSVSTLTIQRTQQEDSAVYLCASSLSLAGGYEQYFGPGTRLTVT.